A single sample gave rise to the 19 T cell receptor beta chains below, sequenced in a study of T-cell reconstitution after alpha-beta-depleted transplantation in children. The TCRbeta library incorporated unique molecular identifiers. TCRdb independently ran MiXCR on the PCR reads; one entry per CDR3 protein. The sample carries a few hundred thousand distinct CDR3 sequences, roughly two fifths recorded once. The source was PBMCs, collected before TCRalphabeta/CD19-depleted stem cell transplant. The origin of the receptors is a girl aged 2 to 10 with aplastic anemia, due to receive a stem cell transplant.

The chain links TRBV28 to TRBJ2-7; D uncertain. Germline CDR1 reads MDHEN; CDR2 reads SYDVKM. Deletions cut 6 bases from V and 3 bases from J, with 9 bases between. The CDR3 has 12 amino acids. CDR3 sequence (DNA): TGTGCCAGCAGCGGAGCCGGCTACGAGCAGTACTTC. Protein: CASSGAGYEQYF.

V is TRBV20-1 and J is TRBJ2-2; D is perhaps TRBD1 or TRBD2 (6 bases each). Germline V gene lookup returns CDR1 DFQATT and CDR2 SNEGSKA (reference sequence). Trimming stripped 1 base from V and 3 bases from J, with 18 bases between. The CDR3 totals 17 residues. In DNA, the CDR3 is TGCAGTGCTAGAGCGGCAGTTTGGAGGGGGGACACCGGGGAGCTGTTTTTT. Translated, it gives CSARAAVWRGDTGELFF.

This clonotype came up a few times. The chain combines TRBV7-3 with TRBJ1-1; D is perhaps TRBD1 (6 bases). The V and J ends lost 6 bases and 8 bases respectively, with 25 bases between them. In germline, CDR1 is SGHTA, CDR2 FQGTGA. The CDR3 runs 16 residues. Here the CDR3 reads CASRDSGDTYTEEAFF. The CDR3 nucleotides read TGTGCCAGCAGGGACTCCGGGGACACGTATACGGAGGAAGCTTTCTTT.

This clonotype was recorded at least ten times. This rearrangement joins TRBV9 to TRBJ2-3; 13 nucleotides agree with TRBD2. The CDR3 contains 16 residues. V was clipped by 3 bases and J by 4 bases; unmatched bases: 5. Germline V lookup: CDR1 SGDLS, CDR2 YYNGEE. The DNA for the CDR3 is TGTGCCAGCAGCGAAGGGACTAGCGGGGTATCAGATACGCAGTATTTT. Amino acids: CASSEGTSGVSDTQYF.

This clonotype appeared a few times. The genes are TRBV5-1 and TRBJ2-7; 7 positions agree with TRBD2. The CDR3 is 14 amino acids. The V and J ends lost 4 bases and 3 bases, in that order; junction bases with no gene match: 7. The germline gives CDR1 SGHRS, CDR2 YFSETQ. The CDR3 reads CASSRDGRNYEQYF. The CDR3, as DNA: TGCGCCAGCAGCCGAGACGGGAGGAACTACGAGCAGTACTTC.

This chain connects TRBV7-3 to TRBJ2-1; the match to TRBD2 covers 13 bases. Trimming removed 7 bases from V and 6 bases from J; junction bases left unmatched: 12. Per the germline V gene, CDR1 is SGHTA and CDR2 is FQGTGA. This CDR3 comprises 17 residues. The CDR3 region is CASTEARLAGGSNEQFF. The CDR3 nucleotides are TGTGCCAGCACCGAAGCAAGACTAGCGGGGGGATCCAATGAGCAGTTCTTC.

The V and J genes are TRBV20-1 and TRBJ1-2; no reliable D call. V lost 3 bases, J lost 4 bases, and 18 bases lay in between. Per germline, CDR1 DFQATT and CDR2 SNEGSKA (reference sequence). This CDR3 region has 15 residues. CDR3 protein: CSASPQGGLGYGYTF. The CDR3 region has the DNA TGCAGTGCTAGTCCCCAAGGAGGCTTGGGCTATGGCTACACCTTC.

The V and J genes are TRBV4-2 and TRBJ1-2; D gene ambiguous. Trimming removed 0 bases at V and 1 base at J, with 12 bases between. Germline-derived CDR1 and CDR2 are LGHNA and YNFKEQ. The CDR3 consists of 16 residues. Here the CDR3 reads CASSQEQFDINYGYTF. The CDR3 nucleotides read TGTGCCAGCAGCCAAGAACAATTCGACATTAACTATGGCTACACCTTC.

This clonotype has just a few counts. This chain joins TRBV28 and TRBJ2-1; D is undetermined. The CDR3 totals 13 residues. V lost 5 bases to trimming and J lost 7 bases, with 12 bases between them. In germline, CDR1 is MDHEN, CDR2 SYDVKM. CDR3 DNA: TGTGCCAGCAGTCCCTACTCGTTGAATGAGCAGTTCTTC. Protein sequence: CASSPYSLNEQFF.

This rearrangement joins TRBV28 to TRBJ2-3, with 10 nucleotides matching TRBD2. The CDR3 is 15 amino acids. The J segment lost 2 bases and the V segment lost 8 bases, leaving 7 bases of the junction unmatched. CDR1 is MDHEN and CDR2 is SYDVKM in the germline V gene. The CDR3: CASDSSGGHTDTQYF. Here the CDR3 DNA reads TGTGCCAGCGATAGTAGCGGGGGGCACACAGATACGCAGTATTTT.

The chain links TRBV7-2 to TRBJ2-7; D remains ambiguous. The germline V gene has CDR1 SGHTA and CDR2 FQGNSA. V lost 5 bases to trimming and J lost 0 bases, with 11 bases between them. This CDR3 spans 14 amino acids. CDR3: CASSLNQDSYEQYF. CDR3 in DNA: TGTGCCAGCAGCCTGAACCAGGACTCCTACGAGCAGTACTTC.

This clonotype was found many times. The chain has TRBV20-1 and TRBJ2-5; D ambiguous. With 6 bases removed from V and 4 bases from J, the gap between germline ends came to 9 bases. Germline V CDR1 and CDR2: DFQATT, SNEGSKA (reference sequence). There are 11 residues in the CDR3. CDR3 sequence (DNA): TGCAGTGCCGCACCTCGAGAGACCCAGTACTTC. This gives the protein CSAAPRETQYF.

The J gene is TRBJ2-1, the V gene TRBV20-1; TRBD2 agrees at 13 bases. The length of the CDR3 is 15 residues. The J segment lost 12 bases and the V segment lost 6 bases, leaving 14 bases of the junction unmatched. In germline, CDR1 is DFQATT, CDR2 SNEGSKA (reference sequence). CDR3 DNA: TGCAGTGCCGACGGACTAGCGGGAGATTTTGATGGGCAGTTCTTC. Amino acids: CSADGLAGDFDGQFF.

The chain employs TRBV7-2 and TRBJ1-2, with D hard to call. Germline CDR1 is SGHTA and CDR2 is FQGNSA. The length of the CDR3 is 14 residues. The V end lost 1 base, the J end lost 4 bases, and 10 bases lay between the germline ends. The DNA of the CDR3 is TGTGCCAGCAGCTTAGAAGTCCGCACCTATGGCTACACCTTC. This gives the protein CASSLEVRTYGYTF.

This clonotype was counted ten times or more. J is TRBJ1-5 and V is TRBV28, with D unresolved. The CDR3 has 17 amino acids. Trimming took 6 bases from V and 4 from J, leaving 22 bases between them. Looked up from germline, CDR1 is MDHEN and CDR2 is SYDVKM. This chain's CDR3 is CASRSLAGVLRNQPQHF. The DNA of the CDR3 is TGTGCCAGCAGATCTCTCGCTGGGGTCCTCCGAAATCAGCCCCAGCATTTT.

V and J are TRBV5-1 and TRBJ1-2, with 8 bases identical to TRBD1. Germline CDR1 and CDR2: SGHRS and YFSETQ. V lost 4 bases to trimming and J lost 5 bases; unmatched junction nucleotides: 13. The CDR3 spans 16 residues. CDR3 amino acids: CASSAGNRQGTYGYTF. In DNA, the CDR3 is TGCGCCAGCAGCGCCGGAAACCGACAGGGGACATATGGCTACACCTTC.

This clonotype has at least ten counts. The rearrangement joins TRBV25-1 to TRBJ2-1; possibly TRBD2 for D (5 bases). The germline V and J ends were trimmed by 5 bases and 3 bases, with 14 bases remaining between them. The germline V gene has CDR1 MGHDK and CDR2 SYGVNS. The CDR3 consists of 15 residues. CDR3 nucleotide sequence: TGTGCCAGCAGTCAAACTAGACATGACTACAATGAGCAGTTCTTC. It is translated as CASSQTRHDYNEQFF.

This clonotype was seen many times. The chain employs TRBV10-1 and TRBJ1-1; D call uncertain. Germline V gene data show CDR1 as WNHNN and CDR2 as SYGVQD (reference sequence). The V end was cut by 8 bases, the J end by 3 bases, with 13 bases between. The CDR3 loop spans 13 amino acids. In DNA, the CDR3 is TGCGCCAGCCGCCCCGACGGCTACACTGAAGCTTTCTTT. Its protein product is CASRPDGYTEAFF.

This chain joins TRBV28 and TRBJ2-7; 10 bases line up with TRBD2. Germline lookup yields CDR1 MDHEN and CDR2 SYDVKM. There are 14 residues in the CDR3. Trimming removed 6 bases from V and 4 bases from J; junction bases left unmatched: 6. CDR3 in amino acids: CASRPGLALYEQYF. Written as DNA, the CDR3 is TGTGCCAGCAGACCGGGACTAGCGTTATACGAGCAGTACTTC.